One and the same sample provided the 5 T cell receptor beta chains below, sequenced in a study of shared clonotypes between healthy human individuals. Produced via immunoSEQ multiplex PCR; TCRdb's table is partial and in-frame only. The repertoire includes approximately 110,000 clones, about 70% of them detected once, and about 24% sits in the top ten. Sequenced material: memory CD8+ T cells sorted from blood. Sample subset: CD45RO+ cells pooled with CCR7-negative TemRA cells. Receptors were obtained from a woman in her twenties or thirties in good health.

With regard to this clone: Relative to the germline gene, one junction end is altered; a read error may explain this. The chain combines TRBV6-4 with TRBJ2-3; D is unclear. Germline V gene data show CDR1 as MRHNA and CDR2 as SNTAGT. This CDR3 region has 13 residues. CDR3 region: CASSDSETDTQYF. CDR3 nucleotide sequence: TGTGCCAGCAGCGACTCTGAAACAGATACGCAGTATTTT.

This chain joins TRBV5-1 and TRBJ1-1; D gene ambiguous. The CDR3 covers 12 residues. The ends were cut back, 5 bases at V and 1 base at J, with 6 bases in the middle. The germline gives CDR1 SGHRS, CDR2 YFSETQ. Written as DNA, the CDR3 is TGCGCCAGCAGAGCACAGAACACTGAAGCTTTCTTT. Residues: CASRAQNTEAFF.

CDR3 loop: CASSAKTGSGANVLTF. CDR3 DNA: TGTGCCAGCAGTGCCAAAACAGGGTCTGGGGCCAACGTCCTGACTTTC. The chain uses TRBV6-4 and TRBJ2-6, with D possibly being TRBD1 (6 bases). The CDR3 has 16 amino acids. V lost 4 bases and J lost 1, with 11 bases in between. CDR1 and CDR2 (germline): MRHNA, SNTAGT.

Many counts were recorded for this clone. The genes are TRBV2 and TRBJ2-7; 9 positions agree with TRBD2. This CDR3 has 15 amino acids. J lost 2 bases, V lost 6 bases, and 8 bases had no gene match. Looked up from germline, CDR1 is SNHLY and CDR2 is FYNNEI. CDR3 sequence (DNA): TGTGCCAGCAGATCTGCGGGAGGGCCGGCCTACGAGCAGTACTTC. This codes for CASRSAGGPAYEQYF.

V gene TRBV2 combines with J gene TRBJ1-5, with no clear D. The V gene lost 5 bases and the J gene lost 0 bases, with 14 bases spanning the gap. Germline CDR1 and CDR2: SNHLY and FYNNEI. The CDR3 has 16 residues. CDR3 amino acids: CASSPRTSHSNQPQHF. In DNA form, the CDR3 reads TGTGCCAGCAGTCCCAGGACTTCTCATAGCAATCAGCCCCAGCATTTT.